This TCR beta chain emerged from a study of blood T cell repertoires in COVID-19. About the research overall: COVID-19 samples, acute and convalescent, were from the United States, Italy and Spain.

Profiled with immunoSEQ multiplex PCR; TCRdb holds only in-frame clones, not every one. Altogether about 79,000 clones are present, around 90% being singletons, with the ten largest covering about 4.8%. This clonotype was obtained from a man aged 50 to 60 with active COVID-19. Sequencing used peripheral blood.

CDR3 sequence: CASSASPGTGHTDTQYF. In DNA form, the CDR3 reads TGTGCCAGCAGTGCTTCTCCCGGGACAGGGCACACAGATACGCAGTATTTT. The chain combines TRBV25-1 with TRBJ2-3, with TRBD1 identical over 9 bases. With 4 bases clipped from V and 2 bases from J, the junction kept 10 bases outside the gene matches. The CDR3 contains 17 residues. Germline CDR1 MGHDK, CDR2 SYGVNS.